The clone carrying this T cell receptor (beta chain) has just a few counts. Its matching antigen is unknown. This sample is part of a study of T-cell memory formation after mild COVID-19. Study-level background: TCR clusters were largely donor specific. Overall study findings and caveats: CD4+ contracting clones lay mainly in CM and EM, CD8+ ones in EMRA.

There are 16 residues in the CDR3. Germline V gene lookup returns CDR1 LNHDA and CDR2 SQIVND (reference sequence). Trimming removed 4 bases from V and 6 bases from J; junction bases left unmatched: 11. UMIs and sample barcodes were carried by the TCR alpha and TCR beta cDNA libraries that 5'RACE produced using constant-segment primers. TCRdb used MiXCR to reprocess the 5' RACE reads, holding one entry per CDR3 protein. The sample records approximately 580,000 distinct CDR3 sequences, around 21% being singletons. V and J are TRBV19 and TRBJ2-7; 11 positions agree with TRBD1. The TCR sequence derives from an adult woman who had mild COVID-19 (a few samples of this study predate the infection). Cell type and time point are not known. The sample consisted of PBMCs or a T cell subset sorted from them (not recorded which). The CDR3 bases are TGTGCCAGTAGTACCCCCGGACAGGGGGCCTCTGGCGAGCAGTACTTC. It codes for CASSTPGQGASGEQYF.